The 19 T cell receptor beta chains below were found in one sample sequenced in a study of OX40 agonist ivuxolimab in advanced cancers. Produced via immunoSEQ multiplex PCR; TCRdb's table is partial and in-frame only. The sample holds tens of thousands of clones, about nine tenths seen once. Material: CD4+ or CD8+ T cells sorted from blood, obtained in a trial of the OX40 agonist ivuxolimab. These receptors originate from an adult with an advanced solid tumor such as melanoma, head and neck, liver or kidney cancer.

V is TRBV28 and J is TRBJ1-1; 10 nucleotides agree with TRBD1. Germline CDR1 MDHEN, CDR2 SYDVKM. This CDR3 region has 14 residues. The ends lost 6 bases at V and 2 bases at J; junction bases unmatched: 3. The CDR3 nucleotides read TGTGCCAGCAGAGAGACAGGGGGCAACACTGAAGCTTTCTTT. It encodes CASRETGGNTEAFF.

The chain employs TRBV27 and TRBJ2-1, with D possibly TRBD2 on 7 matching bases. The V end lost 4 bases, the J end lost 8 bases, and 18 bases lay between the germline ends. This CDR3 comprises 15 residues. Per germline, CDR1 MNHEY and CDR2 SMNVEV (reference sequence). CDR3 sequence (DNA): TGTGCCAGCAGTTCCAGGGGAGGGTCCTTCGATGAGCAGTTCTTC. Translation gives CASSSRGGSFDEQFF.

The chain has TRBV30 and TRBJ2-1; D gene unclear. The CDR3 extends over 10 amino acids. V gave up 6 bases and J gave up 5 bases, with 5 bases separating them. Germline loops: CDR1 GTSNPN, CDR2 SVGIG (reference sequence). Here the CDR3 DNA reads TGTGCCTGTGGACACAATGAGCAGTTCTTC. It is translated as CACGHNEQFF. Drawing the rest from reference TRBV30 and TRBJ2-1, the complete variable domain is SQTIHQWPATLVQPVGSPLSLECTVEGTSNPNLYWYRQAAGRGLQLLFYSVGIGQISSEVPQNLSASRPQDRQFILSSKKLLLSDSGFYLCACGHNEQFFGPGTRLTVL.

J is TRBJ1-3 and V is TRBV10-3; D unresolved. The CDR3 is 12 residues long. Trimming pared 8 bases from V and 8 bases from J, leaving 13 bases between. Germline V gene data show CDR1 as ENHRY and CDR2 as SYGVKD. The CDR3 bases are TGTGCCATCGGGCCACCCGGGGACACCATATATTTT. It specifies CAIGPPGDTIYF.

The rearrangement links TRBV19 to TRBJ2-7, with D possibly being TRBD1 (6 bases). The CDR3 consists of 14 residues. CDR1 LNHDA and CDR2 SQIVND come from the germline V gene (reference sequence). Trimming stripped 6 bases from V and 3 bases from J, with 15 bases between. CDR3 in DNA: TGTGCCAGTAGCAGTTCTGGGGGCAACTACGAGCAGTACTTC. Translating gives CASSSSGGNYEQYF.

V is TRBV14 and J is TRBJ2-3, with TRBD2 matching 13 bases. CDR1 is SGHDN, CDR2 FVKESK, per germline. The trim removed 3 bases at V and 9 bases at J, leaving 12 bases unmatched. The CDR3 is 17 amino acids. CDR3 sequence (DNA): TGTGCCAGCAGCCACCAGACTAGCGGGGGGCCGGCACGGACGCAGTATTTT. This codes for CASSHQTSGGPARTQYF. Complete variable domain (other parts from reference TRBV14 and TRBJ2-3): EAGVTQFPSHSVIEKGQTVTLRCDPISGHDNLYWYRRVMGKEIKFLLHFVKESKQDESGMPNNRFLAERTGGTYSTLKVQPAELEDSGVYFCASSHQTSGGPARTQYFGPGTRLTVL.

The rearrangement joins TRBV7-2 to TRBJ1-5, with TRBD1 matching over 7 bases. The V and J ends lost 3 bases and 0 bases, in that order; junction bases with no gene match: 2. The germline gives CDR1 SGHTA, CDR2 FQGNSA. CDR3 length equals 15 residues. CDR3 bases: TGTGCCAGCAGCTTCGACAGGGCTAGCAATCAGCCCCAGCATTTT. Residues: CASSFDRASNQPQHF.

This clone was detected only a few times. V and J are TRBV6-6 and TRBJ1-1, with TRBD1 identical over 7 bases. Trimming cost V 5 bases and J 1 base; bases outside gene matches: 4. The CDR3 extends over 14 amino acids. In germline, CDR1 is MNHNY, CDR2 SVGAGI (reference sequence). CDR3 nucleotide sequence: TGTGCCAGCAGTGCCGGGACAGAGAACACTGAAGCTTTCTTT. It codes for CASSAGTENTEAFF.

J is TRBJ1-2 and V is TRBV2, with unresolved D. The CDR3 contains 12 residues. Germline V gene sequence: CDR1 SNHLY, CDR2 FYNNEI. V shed 1 base and J shed 7 bases, with 7 bases lying between them. In nucleotides, the CDR3 is TGTGCCAGCAGTGAAGATGTGTCTGGCTACACCTTC. It is translated as CASSEDVSGYTF.

This sequence joins TRBV23-1 and TRBJ2-7; D may be TRBD1 (6 bases). TRBV23-1 is filed as an ORF, its function uncertain. V was trimmed by 3 bases and J by 6 bases, leaving 12 bases between them. This CDR3 contains 13 residues. For the CDR3, the DNA is TGCGCCAGCAGTCACTACAGGGTATGCGAGCAGTACTTC. Its protein product is CASSHYRVCEQYF.

V usage is TRBV5-1 and J usage is TRBJ1-1; D is unresolved. Trimming took 4 bases from V and 8 from J, leaving 9 bases between them. The germline gives CDR1 SGHRS, CDR2 YFSETQ. This CDR3 contains 11 residues. CDR3: CASSEGIEAFF. For the CDR3, the DNA is TGCGCCAGCAGCGAGGGTATCGAAGCTTTCTTT.

V is TRBV5-6 and J is TRBJ1-5, with D maybe TRBD1 (5 bases). The CDR3 is 16 residues long. V lost 3 bases, J lost 3 bases, and 16 bases lay in between. Germline CDR1 and CDR2: SGHDT and YYEEEE. CDR3 nucleotide sequence: TGTGCCAGCAGCTCCCGACAGAGCTCTAACAATCAGCCCCAGCATTTT. It specifies CASSSRQSSNNQPQHF. Filled out from reference TRBV5-6 and TRBJ1-5, the complete variable domain reads DAGVTQSPTHLIKTRGQQVTLRCSPKSGHDTVSWYQQALGQGPQFIFQYYEEEERQRGNFPDRFSGHQFPNYSSELNVNALLLGDSALYLCASSSRQSSNNQPQHFGDGTRLSIL.

This chain connects TRBV4-1 to TRBJ1-1; no reliable D call. The CDR3 covers 12 residues. CDR1 and CDR2 from the germline V gene are MGHRA and YSYEKL. Trimming left V 1 base short and J 7 bases short, with 7 bases between. Here the CDR3 reads CASSQGESEAFF. The CDR3 DNA reads as TGCGCCAGCAGCCAAGGAGAGAGTGAAGCTTTCTTT.

The chain links TRBV4-1 to TRBJ2-5, with 11 nucleotides matching TRBD2. V trimming: 1 base; J trimming: 5 bases; junction bases outside the gene matches: 9. Germline lookup yields CDR1 MGHRA and CDR2 YSYEKL. The CDR3 totals 17 residues. CDR3 in amino acids: CASSQGAQLAGAETQYF. The CDR3 bases are TGCGCCAGCAGCCAAGGCGCCCAACTAGCGGGAGCGGAGACCCAGTACTTC.

The chain links TRBV28 to TRBJ2-3; possible D gene TRBD2, 5 bases. This CDR3 contains 16 residues. The germline V and J ends were trimmed by 2 bases and 2 bases, with 14 bases remaining between them. Germline lookup yields CDR1 MDHEN and CDR2 SYDVKM. The CDR3 protein is CASSLKVLDFTDTQYF. The CDR3 DNA reads TGTGCCAGCAGTTTAAAGGTTCTGGACTTCACAGATACGCAGTATTTT.

This chain links TRBV1 with TRBJ2-6. TRBV1 is noted as a pseudogene. CDR3 length: 18 amino acids. The CDR3 DNA reads TGCACCAGCAGCCAAGATACGTTCTGGTTCTCTGGGGCCAACGTCCTGACTTTC. This codes for CTSSQDTFWFSGANVLTF.

The chain carries TRBV2 and TRBJ2-2, with a possible D match to TRBD2 (5 bases). Trimming stripped 6 bases from V and 0 bases from J, with 5 bases between. The CDR3 is made up of 13 amino acids. CDR1 SNHLY and CDR2 FYNNEI come from the germline V gene. The CDR3 spells CASRTTNTGELFF. The CDR3 DNA reads TGTGCCAGCAGGACTACGAACACCGGGGAGCTGTTTTTT. The whole variable domain, remainder taken from reference TRBV2 and TRBJ2-2, is EPEVTQTPSHQVTQMGQEVILRCVPISNHLYFYWYRQILGQKVEFLVSFYNNEISEKSEIFDDQFSVERPDGSNFTLKIRSTKLEDSAMYFCASRTTNTGELFFGEGSRLTVL.

Comment on this clone: This specimen includes other DNA sequences encoding the same CDR3. The chain is built from TRBV18 and TRBJ2-7; 9 nucleotides align to TRBD1. The CDR3 contains 15 residues. The junction had 6 bases not matched to a gene; V was cut back by 4 bases and J by 2 bases. Germline-derived CDR1 and CDR2 are KGHSH and LQKENI. CDR3 nucleotide sequence: TGTGCCAGCTCACTTGGACAGGGGCGGACCTACGAGCAGTACTTC. Amino acid sequence: CASSLGQGRTYEQYF.

The V gene is TRBV6-6, the J gene TRBJ2-7; possible D gene TRBD2, 6 bases. The germline CDR1 and CDR2 sequences are MNHNY and SVGAGI (reference sequence). Trimming stripped 7 bases from V and 2 bases from J, with 15 bases between. The CDR3 totals 14 residues. Written as DNA, the CDR3 is TGTGCCAGCACCCCCGGGACTCGCGCCTACGAGCAGTACTTC. Its protein product is CASTPGTRAYEQYF.